This entry lists 30 T cell receptor beta chains sequenced from one sample in a study of blood T cell repertoires in COVID-19. The table came from immunoSEQ multiplex PCR; TCRdb's copy has only in-frame clones and leaves some out. The sample holds about 210,000 clones, 83% seen once. Sample: peripheral blood. Receptors originate from a woman between 40 and 55 years old with active or convalescent COVID-19.

The chain links TRBV4-1 to TRBJ1-2; 12 bases agree with TRBD1. The CDR3 covers 18 residues. Germline V gives CDR1 MGHRA, CDR2 YSYEKL. V gave up 3 bases and J gave up 4 bases; unmatched junction bases: 12. CDR3 bases: TGCGCCAGCAGCCATAACCGGGACAGGGGGCAGCTTAGCTATGGCTACACCTTC. This encodes CASSHNRDRGQLSYGYTF.

This chain links TRBV3-1 (or the pseudogene TRBV3-2) with TRBJ1-2; TRBD1 is a possible D gene (5 bases). The germline CDR1 and CDR2 sequences are LGHDT and YNNKEL (reference sequence). CDR3 length equals 14 residues. Trimming left V 0 bases short and J 4 bases short, with 9 bases between. The CDR3 bases are TGTGCCAGCAGCCAAGATGGCCAGGGCTATGGCTACACCTTC. It yields the protein CASSQDGQGYGYTF.

The J gene is TRBJ1-4, the V gene TRBV6-5, with D perhaps matching TRBD1 (6 bases). V lost 4 bases, J lost 8 bases, and 11 bases lay in between. Germline V gene data show CDR1 as MNHEY and CDR2 as SVGAGI. The CDR3 loop spans 13 amino acids. The CDR3 DNA follows: TGTGCCAGCAGTTCGACAGGCTTGGAAAAACTGTTTTTT. This encodes CASSSTGLEKLFF.

There are a few counts of this clone. The V and J genes are TRBV6-6 and TRBJ2-5; TRBD1 aligns across 11 bases. The V and J ends lost 2 bases and 5 bases, in that order; junction bases with no gene match: 7. The CDR3 sequence is 16 residues long. In germline, CDR1 is MNHNY, CDR2 SVGAGI (reference sequence). The DNA of the CDR3 is TGTGCCAGCAGTTACATGGGGGACAGGGGGACGGAGACCCAGTACTTC. Translated: CASSYMGDRGTETQYF.

This chain joins TRBV7-3 and TRBJ2-7; 7 bases fit TRBD2. The ends lost 0 bases at V and 0 bases at J; junction bases unmatched: 2. The CDR3 is 15 residues long. In germline, CDR1 is SGHTA, CDR2 FQGTGA. CDR3 in amino acids: CASSLTGGSSYEQYF. The DNA of the CDR3 is TGTGCCAGCAGCTTAACGGGAGGGAGCTCCTACGAGCAGTACTTC.

This chain joins TRBV29-1 and TRBJ2-1; tentatively, D is TRBD1 (5 bases). The CDR3 has 15 residues. Per the germline V gene, CDR1 is SQVTM and CDR2 is ANQGSEA. Trimming removed 4 bases at V and 4 bases at J, with 17 bases between. The CDR3 loop reads CSVVKDSLTYNEQFF. In nucleotides, the CDR3 is TGCAGCGTTGTGAAAGACAGCCTTACGTACAATGAGCAGTTCTTC.

This chain links TRBV28 with TRBJ2-5; 7 nucleotides align to TRBD2. This CDR3 spans 15 amino acids. Germline-derived CDR1 and CDR2 are MDHEN and SYDVKM. After removal of 7 bases from V and 5 bases from J, the junction contained 13 bases not matched to a gene. The CDR3 region is CASTLGGTRGETQYF. DNA for the CDR3: TGTGCCAGCACCCTGGGGGGGACTCGGGGGGAGACCCAGTACTTC.

DNA of the CDR3: TGTGCCAGCAGCCTACTTAGCGGGGAAAGCACAGATACGCAGTATTTT. Amino acids: CASSLLSGESTDTQYF. The genes are TRBV7-6 and TRBJ2-3, with 8 bases lining up with TRBD2. Trimming removed 5 bases from V and 0 bases from J; junction bases left unmatched: 7. Per germline, CDR1 SGHVS and CDR2 FNYEAQ. CDR3 length equals 16 residues.

V usage is TRBV7-8 and J usage is TRBJ2-7; the D gene is possibly TRBD1 (5 bases). This CDR3 comprises 14 residues. Germline V CDR1 and CDR2: SGHVS, FQNEAQ. Deletions cut 3 bases from V and 6 bases from J, with 15 bases between. In nucleotides, the CDR3 is TGTGCCAGCAGCTTGGTGCAGGGTGCAGGCGAGCAGTACTTC. Its protein product is CASSLVQGAGEQYF.

This rearrangement joins TRBV19 to TRBJ1-1; D is perhaps TRBD1 (5 bases). V dropped 5 bases and J dropped 6 bases, with 16 bases sitting between them. CDR3 length equals 14 residues. Germline CDR1 is LNHDA and CDR2 is SQIVND (reference sequence). The CDR3: CASSHISGSAEAFF. CDR3 nucleotides: TGTGCCAGTAGTCACATCTCAGGGTCGGCTGAAGCTTTCTTT. The full variable domain, with the rest looked up from reference TRBV19 and TRBJ1-1, is DGGITQSPKYLFRKEGQNVTLSCEQNLNHDAMYWYRQDPGQGLRLIYYSQIVNDFQKGDIAEGYSVSREKKESFPLTVTSAQKNPTAFYLCASSHISGSAEAFFGQGTRLTVV.

The V gene is TRBV4-2, the J gene TRBJ1-6, with 8 bases aligning to TRBD1. Germline CDR1 is LGHNA and CDR2 is YNFKEQ. The length of the CDR3 is 20 residues. The ends lost 1 base at V and 0 bases at J; junction bases unmatched: 11. This chain's CDR3 is CASSQAGQVTGGSYNSPLHF. CDR3 bases: TGTGCCAGCAGCCAAGCGGGTCAGGTAACAGGGGGCTCCTATAATTCACCCCTCCACTTT.

The chain carries TRBV10-1 and TRBJ2-3, with TRBD2 matching over 16 bases. This CDR3 has 16 amino acids. With V trimmed by 6 bases and J by 0 bases, 0 bases remained unmatched. The germline V gene has CDR1 WNHNN and CDR2 SYGVQD (reference sequence). The CDR3 bases are TGCGCCAGCAGGGGACTAGCGGGGGGGAGCACAGATACGCAGTATTTT. Translation gives CASRGLAGGSTDTQYF.

The V gene is TRBV18, the J gene TRBJ1-2; 10 nucleotides agree with TRBD1. The CDR3 runs 17 residues. The germline CDR1 and CDR2 sequences are KGHSH and LQKENI. With V trimmed by 5 bases and J by 3 bases, 12 bases remained unmatched. CDR3: CASSTTWDRGEDYGYTF. DNA of the CDR3: TGTGCCAGCTCAACTACTTGGGACAGGGGAGAAGACTATGGCTACACCTTC.

This chain uses TRBV2 with TRBJ2-5, with 7 bases identical to TRBD1. J gave up 5 bases and V 8 bases, and 11 bases lay outside the gene matches. Germline CDR1 is SNHLY and CDR2 is FYNNEI. This CDR3 region has 14 residues. The chain's CDR3 is CASALYRGWETQYF. The DNA for the CDR3 is TGTGCCAGCGCCCTATACAGGGGTTGGGAGACCCAGTACTTC.

This chain joins TRBV7-6 and TRBJ2-7; TRBD1 matches 8 bases. V was clipped by 1 base and J by 1 base; unmatched bases: 6. CDR3 length equals 16 residues. Germline CDR1 SGHVS, CDR2 FNYEAQ. CDR3 in amino acids: CASSLEGNRGSYEQYF. The CDR3 DNA reads TGTGCCAGCAGCTTAGAAGGGAACAGGGGGTCCTACGAGCAGTACTTC.

This chain joins TRBV18 and TRBJ2-1; TRBD2 might be the D (5 bases). The CDR3 has 14 amino acids. CDR1 is KGHSH, CDR2 LQKENI, per germline. Trimming took 4 bases from V and 5 from J, leaving 12 bases between them. CDR3 in DNA: TGTGCCAGCTCACTGTACGGGATTGACAATGAGCAGTTCTTC. Its protein product is CASSLYGIDNEQFF. The entire variable domain, with the rest obtained from reference TRBV18 and TRBJ2-1, is as follows: NAGVMQNPRHLVRRRGQEARLRCSPMKGHSHVYWYRQLPEEGLKFMVYLQKENIIDESGMPKERFSAEFPKEGPSILRIQQVVRGDSAAYFCASSLYGIDNEQFFGPGTRLTVL.

The chain links TRBV9 to TRBJ1-2; possible D gene TRBD1, 5 bases. Trimming took 0 bases from V and 4 from J, leaving 13 bases between them. The V gene's germline CDR1 is SGDLS and CDR2 YYNGEE. The CDR3 extends over 15 amino acids. The CDR3: CASSVEPTVVYGYTF. CDR3 sequence (DNA): TGTGCCAGCAGCGTAGAACCGACAGTTGTCTATGGCTACACCTTC.

V is TRBV6-6 and J is TRBJ1-1; tentatively, D is TRBD1 (5 bases). Germline lookup yields CDR1 MNHNY and CDR2 SVGAGI (reference sequence). This CDR3 has 14 amino acids. V gave up 4 bases and J gave up 4 bases, with 13 bases separating them. In DNA form, the CDR3 reads TGTGCCAGCAGTTTGGGGGGGTCGGGCACTGAAGCTTTCTTT. Translation: CASSLGGSGTEAFF.

This sequence joins TRBV6-5 and TRBJ1-4, with D possibly being TRBD1 (6 bases). In germline, CDR1 is MNHEY, CDR2 SVGAGI. V was cut by 4 bases and J by 3 bases, with 12 bases left in between. CDR3 size: 15 residues. For the CDR3, the DNA is TGTGCCAGCAGTTGGCCGGGACATTCTAATGAAAAACTGTTTTTT. Its translation is CASSWPGHSNEKLFF.

V is TRBV30 and J is TRBJ1-1; D might be TRBD1 (5 bases). This CDR3 has 11 residues. Trimming removed 3 bases at V and 11 bases at J, with 13 bases between. The germline V gene has CDR1 GTSNPN and CDR2 SVGIG (reference sequence). CDR3 residues: CAWRAGREAFF. The CDR3 DNA follows: TGTGCCTGGAGGGCAGGGCGAGAGGCTTTCTTT.

The V and J genes are TRBV5-1 and TRBJ2-1, with TRBD1 as a possible D gene (6 bases). Trimming stripped 1 base from V and 3 bases from J, with 17 bases between. Germline-derived CDR1 and CDR2 are SGHRS and YFSETQ. The CDR3 has 17 amino acids. The CDR3 sequence: CASSLREAGASYNEQFF. The CDR3, as DNA: TGCGCCAGCAGCTTGAGAGAGGCAGGGGCAAGCTACAATGAGCAGTTCTTC.

J is TRBJ2-2 and V is TRBV3-1 (or the pseudogene TRBV3-2); TRBD2 aligns across 12 bases. Per germline, CDR1 LGHDT and CDR2 YNNKEL (reference sequence). V lost 8 bases and J lost 5; bases outside the gene matches: 3. The CDR3 has 14 residues. DNA of the CDR3: TGTGCCAGCGGAGGACTAGCGGGGACCGGGGAGCTGTTTTTT. It specifies CASGGLAGTGELFF.

This chain uses TRBV5-4 with TRBJ1-1, with TRBD1 as a possible D gene (6 bases). Trimming took 4 bases from V and 5 from J, leaving 15 bases between them. The germline CDR1 and CDR2 sequences are SGHNT and YYREEE (reference sequence). This CDR3 has 14 residues. The CDR3 nucleotides read TGTGCCAGCAGCCGAGGAGACAGGCAAACTGAAGCTTTCTTT. It specifies CASSRGDRQTEAFF.

The J gene is TRBJ2-7, the V gene TRBV11-3, with 13 bases matching TRBD2. V dropped 1 base and J dropped 3; count of bases not matched to a gene: 3. CDR3 length equals 16 residues. Germline V gene data show CDR1 as SGHNT and CDR2 as YENEEA. The CDR3 spells CASSLALAGGDYEQYF. The CDR3 nucleotides read TGTGCCAGCAGCTTAGCACTAGCGGGGGGGGACTACGAGCAGTACTTC.

V is TRBV6-5 and J is TRBJ1-4; D might be TRBD1 (5 bases). V was clipped by 8 bases and J by 4 bases, with 17 bases between them. The CDR3 spans 15 residues. Germline V gene lookup returns CDR1 MNHEY and CDR2 SVGAGI. In nucleotides, the CDR3 is TGTGCCAGCCGGCAGGGAGGGTTAATTAATGAAAAACTGTTTTTT. Encoded protein: CASRQGGLINEKLFF.

V is TRBV2 and J is TRBJ2-7; D might be TRBD1 (5 bases). Trimming shortened V by 1 base and J by 3 bases, and 10 bases separated the two germline ends. Germline V gene data show CDR1 as SNHLY and CDR2 as FYNNEI. The CDR3 is 14 amino acids. The CDR3 DNA is TGTGCCAGCAGTGAAGGGGTAGGGGACTACGAGCAGTACTTC. Its translation: CASSEGVGDYEQYF.

This clone was detected a few times. The CDR3 here is CAISDRVAGGPGDTQYF. For the CDR3, the DNA is TGTGCCATCAGTGATCGAGTGGCGGGAGGGCCAGGGGATACGCAGTATTTT. The V call is TRBV10-3, the J call TRBJ2-3; 9 positions agree with TRBD2. Germline CDR1 reads ENHRY; CDR2 reads SYGVKD. The CDR3 runs 17 residues. V lost 3 bases and J lost 6; bases outside the gene matches: 13.

The chain is built from TRBV24-1 and TRBJ2-5, with TRBD2 as a possible D gene (7 bases). CDR1 is KGHDR, CDR2 SFDVKD, per germline. This CDR3 contains 17 residues. With 4 bases removed from V and 2 bases from J, the gap between germline ends came to 19 bases. The CDR3 nucleotides are TGTGCCACCAGTGACCCGGGGGGCGTTTCGCGGCAAGAGACCCAGTACTTC. Its translation is CATSDPGGVSRQETQYF.

The chain links TRBV30 to TRBJ1-4; TRBD1 matches 9 bases. This CDR3 region has 15 residues. Germline values: CDR1 GTSNPN, CDR2 SVGIG (reference sequence). Trimming removed 0 bases from V and 6 bases from J; junction bases left unmatched: 5. In DNA, the CDR3 is TGTGCCTGGAGTGTAACGGGACAGGGTTATGAAAAACTGTTTTTT. Translated: CAWSVTGQGYEKLFF.

A single count supports this clone. The chain links TRBV12-5 to TRBJ2-3; possible D gene TRBD2, 5 bases. The CDR3 loop spans 13 amino acids. V was cut by 5 bases and J by 4 bases, with 10 bases left in between. The germline CDR1 and CDR2 sequences are LGHNT and FRNRAP. The chain's CDR3 is CASGPDWSDTQYF. In DNA, the CDR3 is TGTGCTAGTGGTCCGGACTGGTCAGATACGCAGTATTTT.